These 3 T cell receptor beta chains were all obtained from the same sample, sequenced in a study of cytomegalovirus exposure and HLA in healthy donors. The study ran its PCR with 60 Vbeta and 13 Jbeta primers. Clones were sequenced by immunoSEQ multiplex PCR, and TCRdb holds only the in-frame ones, with some missing. The sample lists over 150,000 clones; approximately 80% were seen once. The specimen was PBMCs. These receptors all come from a man between 18 and 35 years old in good health and CMV-seropositive.

The V call is TRBV4-2, the J call TRBJ2-2; a weak D match, TRBD1 (5 bases). Germline V CDR1 and CDR2: LGHNA, YNFKEQ. The CDR3 covers 15 residues. V was pared by 1 base and J by 3 bases, with 9 bases between. The CDR3 region is CASSQVVQDTGELFF. In DNA, the CDR3 is TGTGCCAGCAGCCAAGTCGTACAGGACACCGGGGAGCTGTTTTTT.

The rearrangement joins TRBV6-5 to TRBJ1-4; 7 bases are shared with TRBD1. V lost 6 bases to trimming and J lost 5 bases; unmatched junction nucleotides: 3. The V gene's germline CDR1 is MNHEY and CDR2 SVGAGI. The CDR3 loop spans 13 amino acids. For the CDR3, the DNA is TGTGCCAGCAGGGGACAGCTGAATGAAAAACTGTTTTTT. Its protein product is CASRGQLNEKLFF.

This chain uses TRBV6-5 with TRBJ2-7; 9 bases are a match to TRBD1. Germline CDR1 MNHEY, CDR2 SVGAGI. This CDR3 has 14 amino acids. J gave up 4 bases and V 5 bases, and 6 bases lay outside the gene matches. This CDR3 is CASSQSDRGYEQYF. Here the CDR3 DNA reads TGTGCCAGCAGTCAATCGGACAGGGGATACGAGCAGTACTTC.